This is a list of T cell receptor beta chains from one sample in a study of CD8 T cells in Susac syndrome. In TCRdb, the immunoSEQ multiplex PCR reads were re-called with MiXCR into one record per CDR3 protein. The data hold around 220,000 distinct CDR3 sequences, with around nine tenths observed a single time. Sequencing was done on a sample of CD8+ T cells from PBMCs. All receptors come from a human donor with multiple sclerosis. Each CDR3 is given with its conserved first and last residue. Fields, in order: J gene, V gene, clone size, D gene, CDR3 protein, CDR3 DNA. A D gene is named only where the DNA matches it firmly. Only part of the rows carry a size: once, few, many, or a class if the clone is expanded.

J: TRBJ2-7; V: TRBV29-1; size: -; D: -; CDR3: CSEDQIGGGDRAYEQYF; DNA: TGCAGCGAGGACCAAATAGGAGGCGGGGACAGAGCCTACGAGCAGTACTTC
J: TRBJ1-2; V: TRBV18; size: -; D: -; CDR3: CASSPDNYGYTF; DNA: TGTGCCAGCTCACCCGACAACTATGGCTACACCTTC
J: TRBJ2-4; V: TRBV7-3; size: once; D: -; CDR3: CASSLTGVGPLAKNIQYF; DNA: TGTGCCAGCAGCTTAACAGGAGTGGGGCCACTAGCCAAAAACATTCAGTACTTC
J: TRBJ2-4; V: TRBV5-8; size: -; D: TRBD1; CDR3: CASTGTGGKNIQYF; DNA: TGTGCCAGCACCGGGACAGGGGGCAAAAACATTCAGTACTTC
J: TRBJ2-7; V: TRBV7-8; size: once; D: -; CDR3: CASSLETVVLYEQYF; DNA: TGTGCCAGCAGCTTAGAGACAGTCGTTCTCTACGAGCAGTACTTC
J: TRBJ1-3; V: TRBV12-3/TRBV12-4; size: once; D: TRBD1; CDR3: CASSSNLRRDRLLSGNTIYF; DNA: TGTGCCAGCAGTTCCAATCTACGCCGGGACAGGTTACTCTCTGGAAACACCATATATTTT
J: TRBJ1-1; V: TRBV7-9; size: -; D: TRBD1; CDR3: CASSNLQGMNTEAFF; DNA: TGTGCCAGCAGCAACCTACAGGGGATGAACACTGAAGCTTTCTTT
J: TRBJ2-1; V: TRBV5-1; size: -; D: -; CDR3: CASSLAEAGRLNEQFF; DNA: TGCGCCAGCAGCTTGGCCGAGGCGGGGCGCCTCAATGAGCAGTTCTTC
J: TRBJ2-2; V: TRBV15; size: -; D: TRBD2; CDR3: CATAGARHGELFF; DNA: TGTGCCACCGCGGGAGCCCGGCACGGGGAGCTGTTTTTT
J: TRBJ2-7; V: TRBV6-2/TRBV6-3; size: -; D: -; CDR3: CASSYTGLNEQYF; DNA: TGTGCCAGCAGTTACACGGGACTGAACGAGCAGTACTTC
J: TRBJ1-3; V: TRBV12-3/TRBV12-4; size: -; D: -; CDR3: CASSPWQSGNTICF; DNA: TGTGCCAGCAGTCCCTGGCAGTCTGGAAACACCATATGTTTT
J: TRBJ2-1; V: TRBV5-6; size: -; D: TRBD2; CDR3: CASSLGGGGGFNEQFF; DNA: TGTGCCAGCAGCTTGGGTGGTGGCGGGGGATTTAATGAGCAGTTCTTC
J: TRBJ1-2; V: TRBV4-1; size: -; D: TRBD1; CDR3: CASSHHVGTGLVVEYGYTF; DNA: TGCGCCAGCAGCCACCATGTGGGGACAGGGTTGGTAGTGGAGTATGGCTACACCTTC
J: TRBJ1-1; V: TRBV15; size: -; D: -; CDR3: CATSRDDRLGPNTEAFF; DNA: TGTGCCACCAGCAGAGATGACCGTTTGGGGCCGAACACTGAAGCTTTCTTT
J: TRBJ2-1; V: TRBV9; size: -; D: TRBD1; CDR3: CASSAGQGPYNEQFF; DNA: TGTGCCAGCAGCGCCGGACAGGGTCCCTACAATGAGCAGTTCTTC
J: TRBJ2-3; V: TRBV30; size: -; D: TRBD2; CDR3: CAWSVLAATDTQYF; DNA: TGTGCCTGGAGTGTACTAGCGGCGACAGATACGCAGTATTTT
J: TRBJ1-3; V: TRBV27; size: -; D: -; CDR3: CASSLSPLNTIYF; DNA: TGTGCCAGCAGTTTATCCCCTCTGAACACCATATATTTT
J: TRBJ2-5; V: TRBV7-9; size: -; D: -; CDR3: CASSLMGNVETQYF; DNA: TGTGCCAGCAGCCTGATGGGGAATGTGGAGACCCAGTACTTC
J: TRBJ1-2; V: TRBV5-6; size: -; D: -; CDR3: CASLGEGYGYTF; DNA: TGTGCCAGCTTGGGAGAGGGGTATGGCTACACCTTC
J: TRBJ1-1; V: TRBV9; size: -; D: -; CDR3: CASSPRGSLNTEAFF; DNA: TGTGCCAGCAGCCCCCGGGGGTCCCTGAACACTGAAGCTTTCTTT
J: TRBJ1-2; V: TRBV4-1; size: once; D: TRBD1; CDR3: CASSQGDSLNYGYTF; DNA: TGCGCCAGCAGCCAAGGGGACAGCCTTAACTATGGCTACACCTTC
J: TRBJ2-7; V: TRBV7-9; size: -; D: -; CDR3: CASSSWAEPDEQYF; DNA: TGTGCCAGCAGCTCTTGGGCCGAACCGGACGAGCAGTACTTC
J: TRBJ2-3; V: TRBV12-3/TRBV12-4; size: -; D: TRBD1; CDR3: CASSSRINRGALADTQYF; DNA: TGTGCCAGCAGTTCCCGTATAAACAGGGGCGCGTTGGCAGATACGCAGTATTTT
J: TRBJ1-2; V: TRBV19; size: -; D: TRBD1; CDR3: CASSTRTGGLDGYTF; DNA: TGTGCCAGTAGTACCCGAACAGGGGGCTTAGATGGCTACACCTTC
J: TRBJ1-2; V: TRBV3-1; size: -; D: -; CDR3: CASSSKFLLDYGYTF; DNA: TGTGCCAGCAGCTCCAAGTTTCTGTTAGACTATGGCTACACCTTC
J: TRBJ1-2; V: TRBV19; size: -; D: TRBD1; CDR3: CASLGTGINYGYTF; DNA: TGTGCCAGCCTCGGGACAGGGATTAACTATGGCTACACCTTC
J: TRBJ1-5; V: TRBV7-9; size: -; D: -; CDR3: CASSSGAGAGSNQPQHF; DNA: TGTGCCAGCAGCTCCGGGGCAGGGGCTGGGAGCAATCAGCCCCAGCATTTT
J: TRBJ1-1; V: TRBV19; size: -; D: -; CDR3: CASSMADSPEAFF; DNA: TGTGCCAGTAGTATGGCGGACAGTCCTGAAGCTTTCTTT
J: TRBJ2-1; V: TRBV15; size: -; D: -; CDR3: CATSGLSGHRTDEQFF; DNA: TGTGCCACCAGCGGACTAAGCGGGCATCGTACAGATGAGCAGTTCTTC
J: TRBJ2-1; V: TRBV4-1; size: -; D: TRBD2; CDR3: CASGRLAGYNEQFF; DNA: TGCGCCAGCGGAAGACTAGCGGGATACAATGAGCAGTTCTTC
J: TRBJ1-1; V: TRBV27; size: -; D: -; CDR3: CASSFRLGNTEAFF; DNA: TGTGCCAGCAGTTTCAGGCTAGGAAACACTGAAGCTTTCTTT
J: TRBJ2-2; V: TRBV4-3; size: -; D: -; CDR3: CASSQSDEQENPTGELFF; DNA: TGCGCCAGCAGCCAATCTGATGAGCAGGAGAATCCCACCGGGGAGCTGTTTTTT
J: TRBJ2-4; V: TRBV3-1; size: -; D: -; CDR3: CASSQDQNIQYF; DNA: TGTGCCAGCAGCCAAGATCAGAACATTCAGTACTTC
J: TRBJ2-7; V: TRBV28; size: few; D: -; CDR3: CASSPSLRYEQYF; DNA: TGTGCCAGCAGTCCCTCCCTAAGGTACGAGCAGTACTTC
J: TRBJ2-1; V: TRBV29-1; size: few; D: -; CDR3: CSVPRSSYNEQFF; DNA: TGCAGCGTCCCACGAAGCTCCTACAATGAGCAGTTCTTC
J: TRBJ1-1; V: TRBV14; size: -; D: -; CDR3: CASSQLGQKLMNTEAFF; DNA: TGTGCCAGCAGCCAACTGGGGCAGAAACTAATGAACACTGAAGCTTTCTTT
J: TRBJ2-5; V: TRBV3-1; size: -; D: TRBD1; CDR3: CASSQDFGPDRGLEETQYF; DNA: TGTGCCAGCAGCCAAGATTTCGGTCCGGACAGGGGACTGGAAGAGACCCAGTACTTC
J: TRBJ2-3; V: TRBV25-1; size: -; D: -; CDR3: CASSEVGRSATDTQYF; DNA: TGTGCCAGCAGTGAAGTCGGGAGATCTGCAACCGATACGCAGTATTTT
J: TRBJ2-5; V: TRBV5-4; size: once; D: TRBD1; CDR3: CASSSEGTGGVQYF; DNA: TGTGCCAGCAGCTCGGAAGGGACAGGGGGTGTCCAGTACTTC
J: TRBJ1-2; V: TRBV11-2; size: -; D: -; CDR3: CASSHRLDQRGTF; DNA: TGTGCCAGCAGCCACCGCCTAGACCAACGGGGTACCTTC
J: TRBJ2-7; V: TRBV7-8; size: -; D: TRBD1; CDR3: CAILPGQATPSSYEQYF; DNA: TGTGCCATCCTTCCGGGACAGGCGACCCCAAGCTCCTACGAGCAGTACTTC
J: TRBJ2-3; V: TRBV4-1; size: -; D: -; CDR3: CASSQEQGIRGATQYF; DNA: TGCGCCAGCAGCCAGGAACAGGGAATCCGGGGGGCCACGCAGTATTTT
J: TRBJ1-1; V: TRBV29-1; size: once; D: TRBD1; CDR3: CSVDTTGKNTEAFF; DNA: TGCAGCGTCGACACGACAGGGAAGAACACTGAAGCTTTCTTT
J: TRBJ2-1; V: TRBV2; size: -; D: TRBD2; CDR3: CASIEDGLADLGKQFF; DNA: TGTGCCAGCATCGAGGACGGACTAGCGGATTTGGGGAAGCAGTTCTTC
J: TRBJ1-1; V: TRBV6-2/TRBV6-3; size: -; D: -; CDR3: CASSYRGLNTEAFF; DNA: TGTGCCAGCAGTTACCGAGGCCTGAACACTGAAGCTTTCTTT
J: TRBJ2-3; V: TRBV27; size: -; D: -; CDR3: CASSAIPSTDTQYF; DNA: TGTGCCAGCAGTGCCATACCTAGCACAGATACGCAGTATTTT